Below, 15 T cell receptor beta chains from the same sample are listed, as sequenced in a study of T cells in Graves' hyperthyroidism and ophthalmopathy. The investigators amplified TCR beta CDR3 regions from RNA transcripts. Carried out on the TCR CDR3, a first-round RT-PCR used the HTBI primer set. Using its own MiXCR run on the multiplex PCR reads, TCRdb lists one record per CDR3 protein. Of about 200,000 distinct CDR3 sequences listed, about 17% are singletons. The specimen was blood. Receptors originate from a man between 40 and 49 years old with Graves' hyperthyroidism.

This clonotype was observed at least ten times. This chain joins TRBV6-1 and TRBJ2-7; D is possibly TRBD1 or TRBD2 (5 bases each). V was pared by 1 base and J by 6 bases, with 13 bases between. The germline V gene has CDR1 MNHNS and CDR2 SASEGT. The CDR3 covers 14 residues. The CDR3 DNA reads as TGTGCCAGCAGTGAAGTCGGGACCCTAGGCGAGCAGTACTTC. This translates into CASSEVGTLGEQYF.

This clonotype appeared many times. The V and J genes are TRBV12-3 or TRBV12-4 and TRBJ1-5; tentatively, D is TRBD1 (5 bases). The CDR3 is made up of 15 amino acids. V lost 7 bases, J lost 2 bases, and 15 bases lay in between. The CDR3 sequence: CASTHGTWGNQPQHF. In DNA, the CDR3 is TGTGCCAGCACCCACGGGACCTGGGGCAATCAGCCCCAGCATTTT.

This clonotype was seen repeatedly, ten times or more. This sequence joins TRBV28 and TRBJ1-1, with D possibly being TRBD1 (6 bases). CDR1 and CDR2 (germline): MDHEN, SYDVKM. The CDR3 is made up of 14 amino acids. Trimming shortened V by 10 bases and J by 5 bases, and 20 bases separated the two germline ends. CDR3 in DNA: TGTGCCATTCTATCACGGGACACAACGACTGAAGCTTTCTTT. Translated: CAILSRDTTTEAFF.

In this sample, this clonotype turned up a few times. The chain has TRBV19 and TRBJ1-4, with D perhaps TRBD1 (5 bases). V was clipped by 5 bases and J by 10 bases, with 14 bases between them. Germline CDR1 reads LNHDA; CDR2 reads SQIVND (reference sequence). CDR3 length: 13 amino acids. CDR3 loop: CASSSRLGGKLFF. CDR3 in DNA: TGTGCCAGTAGTTCGCGACTGGGGGGAAAACTGTTTTTT.

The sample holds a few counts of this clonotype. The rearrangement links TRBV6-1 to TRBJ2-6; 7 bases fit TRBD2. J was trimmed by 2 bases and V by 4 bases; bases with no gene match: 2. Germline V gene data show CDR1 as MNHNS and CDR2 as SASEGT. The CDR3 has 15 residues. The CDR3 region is CASSGGGAGANVLTF. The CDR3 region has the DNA TGTGCCAGCAGTGGGGGGGGTGCTGGGGCCAACGTCCTGACTTTC.

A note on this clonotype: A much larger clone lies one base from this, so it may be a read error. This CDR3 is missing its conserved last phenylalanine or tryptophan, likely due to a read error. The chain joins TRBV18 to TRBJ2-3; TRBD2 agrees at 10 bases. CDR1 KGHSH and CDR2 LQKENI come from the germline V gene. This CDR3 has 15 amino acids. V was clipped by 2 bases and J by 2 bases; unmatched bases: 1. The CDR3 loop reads CASSPTSGDTDTQYL. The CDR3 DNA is TGTGCCAGCTCACCAACTAGCGGGGACACAGATACGCAGTATCTT.

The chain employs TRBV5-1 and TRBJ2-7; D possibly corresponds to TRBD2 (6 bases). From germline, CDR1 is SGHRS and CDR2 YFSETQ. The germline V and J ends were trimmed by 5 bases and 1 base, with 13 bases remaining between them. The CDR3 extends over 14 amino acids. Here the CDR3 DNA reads TGCGCCAGCAGTGAGGATGGGAGGTCCTACGAGCAGTACTTC. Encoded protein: CASSEDGRSYEQYF.

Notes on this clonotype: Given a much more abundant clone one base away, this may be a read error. CDR3 sequence (DNA): TGTGCCAGCAGCCGCCTAGGGGTCGTTGAAAAACTGTTTTTT. The encoded protein is CASSRLGVVEKLFF. The chain has TRBV2 and TRBJ1-4; tentative D call: TRBD1 (5 bases). The germline V gene encodes CDR1 SNHLY and CDR2 FYNNEI. V was clipped by 6 bases and J by 7 bases, with 15 bases between them. The CDR3 spans 14 residues.

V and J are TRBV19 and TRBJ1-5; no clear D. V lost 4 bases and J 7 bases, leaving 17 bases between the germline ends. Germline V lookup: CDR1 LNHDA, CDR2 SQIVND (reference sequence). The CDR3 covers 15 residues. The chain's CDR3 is CASSTEPNSRQPQHF. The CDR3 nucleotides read TGTGCCAGTAGTACCGAGCCCAATTCGAGGCAGCCCCAGCATTTT.

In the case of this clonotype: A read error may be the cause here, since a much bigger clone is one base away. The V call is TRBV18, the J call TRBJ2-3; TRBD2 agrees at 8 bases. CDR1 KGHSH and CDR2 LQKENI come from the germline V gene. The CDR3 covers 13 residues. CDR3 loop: CASSPPGGDTRYF. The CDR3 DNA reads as TGTGCCAGCTCACCACCCGGGGGGGATACGCGGTATTTT.

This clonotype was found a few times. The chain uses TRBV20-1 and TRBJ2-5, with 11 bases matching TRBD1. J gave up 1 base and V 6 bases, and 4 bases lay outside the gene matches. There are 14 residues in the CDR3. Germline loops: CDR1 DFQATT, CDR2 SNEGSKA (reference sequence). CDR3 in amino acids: CSATGQGGQETQYF. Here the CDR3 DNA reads TGCAGTGCCACGGGACAGGGGGGCCAAGAGACCCAGTACTTC.

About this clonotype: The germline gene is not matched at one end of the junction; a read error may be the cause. The CDR3 loop is CASSQGLAGAHYRDF. The CDR3 region has the DNA TGTGCCAGCAGCCAGGGACTAGCGGGGGCTCATTACCGGGACTTC. This chain uses TRBV3-1 with TRBJ2-5, with 14 positions matching TRBD2. There are 15 residues in the CDR3. Germline-derived CDR1 and CDR2 are LGHDT and YNNKEL (reference sequence).

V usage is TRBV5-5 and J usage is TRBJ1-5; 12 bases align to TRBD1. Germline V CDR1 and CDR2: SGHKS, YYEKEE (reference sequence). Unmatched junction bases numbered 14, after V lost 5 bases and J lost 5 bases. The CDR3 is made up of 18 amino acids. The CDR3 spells CASSLSPGTGGADQPQHF. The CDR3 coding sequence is TGTGCCAGCAGTCTCTCCCCCGGGACAGGGGGCGCGGATCAGCCCCAGCATTTT.

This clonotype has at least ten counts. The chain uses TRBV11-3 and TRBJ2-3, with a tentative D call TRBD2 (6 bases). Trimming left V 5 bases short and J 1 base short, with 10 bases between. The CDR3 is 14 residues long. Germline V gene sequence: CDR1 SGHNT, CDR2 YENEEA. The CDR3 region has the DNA TGTGCCAGCAGCCCGAGGGAGGGCACAGATACGCAGTATTTT. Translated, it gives CASSPREGTDTQYF.

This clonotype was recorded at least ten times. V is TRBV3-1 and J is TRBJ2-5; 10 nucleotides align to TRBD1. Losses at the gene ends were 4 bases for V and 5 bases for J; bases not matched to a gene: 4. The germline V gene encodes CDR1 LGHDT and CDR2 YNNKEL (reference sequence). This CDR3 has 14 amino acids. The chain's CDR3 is CASSPDRGDETQYF. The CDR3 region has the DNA TGTGCCAGCAGCCCGGACAGGGGGGACGAGACCCAGTACTTC.